The source of this T cell receptor (beta chain) is a study of identical twins. Study-wide points: Clonotypes of the beta chain that were abundant in cord blood carried fewer insertions (memory repertoires showed none).

The CDR3 has 15 residues. Germline lookup yields CDR1 LNHDA and CDR2 SQIVND (reference sequence). J was trimmed by 5 bases and V by 1 base; bases with no gene match: 6. TCRdb analysed the 5' RACE reads with MiXCR anew, one entry per CDR3 protein. Of some 250,000 distinct CDR3 sequences detected, approximately 5.9% appear once; the ten largest clones hold approximately 14%. Remarks on this clonotype: Its antigen is still unknown.

Another study also made use of these data, one on T cells expressing NK-cell markers. This second study notes: Seven HCMV-seropositive donors and one seronegative donor made up the eight sequenced donors. The CD3+CD56-NKG2C+ fraction of several donors was likewise dominated by these clonotypes.

The chain carries TRBV19 and TRBJ1-1, with 8 bases lining up with TRBD1. Source material: CD8+ T cells sorted from blood. This clonotype was obtained from a woman aged 18 to 35 in good health. DNA of the CDR3: TGTGCCAGTAGTATAGGAGTCTGGACAGGGACTGAAGCTTTCTTT. Encoded protein: CASSIGVWTGTEAFF.